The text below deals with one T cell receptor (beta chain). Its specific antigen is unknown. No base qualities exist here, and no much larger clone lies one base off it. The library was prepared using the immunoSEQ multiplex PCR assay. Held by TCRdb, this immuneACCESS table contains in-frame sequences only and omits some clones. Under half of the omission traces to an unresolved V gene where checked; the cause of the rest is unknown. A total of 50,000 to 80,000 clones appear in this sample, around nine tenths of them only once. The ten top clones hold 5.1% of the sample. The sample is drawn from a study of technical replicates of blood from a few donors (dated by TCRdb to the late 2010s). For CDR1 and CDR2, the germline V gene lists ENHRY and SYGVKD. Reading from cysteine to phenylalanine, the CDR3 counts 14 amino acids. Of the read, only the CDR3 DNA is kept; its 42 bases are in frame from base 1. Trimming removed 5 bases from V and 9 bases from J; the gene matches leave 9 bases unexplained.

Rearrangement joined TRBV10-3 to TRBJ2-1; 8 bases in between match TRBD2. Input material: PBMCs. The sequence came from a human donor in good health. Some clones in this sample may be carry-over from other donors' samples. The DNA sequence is TGTGCCATCAGTTCCGGACTAGCAGGCGCTGAGCAGTTCTTC. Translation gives CAISSGLAGAEQFF.